The 26 T cell receptor beta chains presented below share a single source sample, sequenced in a study of technical replicates of blood from a few donors (dated by TCRdb to 2016 to 2017). To prepare the library, the immunoSEQ multiplex PCR assay was applied. TCRdb stores this immuneACCESS table with in-frame sequences only. Part of the clones is absent; in the studies checked, under half of the shortfall reflects unresolved V genes, and no reason is known for the rest. The sample table lists some 71,000 clones, 95% to 97% of them with a count of one. In total, the top ten clones hold approximately 0.2% of the sample. The material sequenced was T cells isolated from PBMCs. The origin of the receptors is a human donor in good health.

This clone was seen just once. V and J are TRBV7-9 and TRBJ1-6; D is unclear. The CDR3 runs to 15 residues. Germline CDR1 and CDR2: SEHNR and FQNEAQ (reference sequence). V was clipped by 6 bases and J by 0 bases, with 9 bases between them. Here the CDR3 DNA reads TGTGCCAGCAGTACCCAGGCCTCCTATAATTCACCCCTCCACTTT. It translates to CASSTQASYNSPLHF.

This clone was picked up one time. The chain links TRBV29-1 to TRBJ2-3; TRBD2 aligns across 11 bases. Per germline, CDR1 SQVTM and CDR2 ANQGSEA. This CDR3 is built from 18 residues. The V gene end was trimmed by 6 bases and the J gene end by 1 base; junction bases not matched to a gene: 15. The CDR3, as DNA: TGCAGCGTGGAGTATCCTAGCGGGAGGCAGAAACGCACAGATACGCAGTATTTT. This translates into CSVEYPSGRQKRTDTQYF.

The rearrangement joins TRBV5-6 to TRBJ2-1; tentative D call: TRBD2 (6 bases). CDR1 and CDR2 from the germline V gene are SGHDT and YYEEEE. Deletions cut 3 bases from V and 2 bases from J, with 21 bases between. CDR3 length equals 18 residues. The chain's CDR3 is CASSWGDQERRTYNEQFF. For the CDR3, the DNA is TGTGCCAGCAGCTGGGGGGATCAGGAGCGCCGTACCTACAATGAGCAGTTCTTC.

The V gene is TRBV14, the J gene TRBJ2-1; tentatively, D is TRBD2 (5 bases). Germline lookup yields CDR1 SGHDN and CDR2 FVKESK. The CDR3 sequence is 16 residues long. The V and J ends lost 4 bases and 0 bases respectively, with 13 bases between them. For the CDR3, the DNA is TGTGCCAGCAGCCCCTTTATGGGGAGCTCCTACAATGAGCAGTTCTTC. Translation: CASSPFMGSSYNEQFF.

This sequence joins TRBV4-1 and TRBJ2-2; a weak D match, TRBD2 (6 bases). This CDR3 has 16 amino acids. Germline V lookup: CDR1 MGHRA, CDR2 YSYEKL. The V end lost 0 bases, the J end lost 5 bases, and 13 bases lay between the germline ends. The CDR3 here is CASSQDPGGVTGELFF. The CDR3 region has the DNA TGCGCCAGCAGCCAAGATCCCGGGGGTGTGACCGGGGAGCTGTTTTTT.

The chain recombines TRBV5-1 with TRBJ2-7; perhaps TRBD2 as D (6 bases). Between the trimmed V and J ends, which lost 6 bases and 3 bases, there was a span of 16 bases. Germline CDR1 is SGHRS and CDR2 is YFSETQ. The CDR3 runs to 14 residues. The CDR3 coding sequence is TGCGCCAGCACCGACGGGGGTCGCCACTACGAGCAGTACTTC. Amino acid sequence: CASTDGGRHYEQYF.

This clone appeared once. The rearrangement uses TRBV30 and TRBJ1-2; tentatively, D is TRBD1 (5 bases). The CDR3 sequence is 13 residues long. Trimming took 1 base from V and 8 from J, leaving 14 bases between them. Germline CDR1 GTSNPN, CDR2 SVGIG (reference sequence). The chain's CDR3 is CAWSAGGVGGYTF. CDR3 nucleotides: TGTGCCTGGAGTGCCGGGGGGGTAGGGGGCTACACCTTC.

Here the CDR3 reads CATSRDRQGERTQHF. CDR3 sequence (DNA): TGTGCCACCAGCAGAGATCGGCAGGGGGAGCGGACCCAGCATTTT. The J gene is TRBJ1-5, the V gene TRBV15; 7 bases fit TRBD1. There are 15 residues in the CDR3. V was pared by 0 bases and J by 11 bases, with 10 bases of the junction left unmatched. Germline lookup yields CDR1 LNHNV and CDR2 YYDKDF (reference sequence).

The DNA for the CDR3 is TGTGCCAGCAGACCAGTAGGGGCGACAGATACGCAGTATTTT. Translating it yields CASRPVGATDTQYF. The chain is built from TRBV7-2 and TRBJ2-3, with D perhaps TRBD1 (5 bases). Trimming cost V 6 bases and J 3 bases, with 13 bases left between them. Germline assignment: CDR1 SGHTA and CDR2 FQGNSA. The CDR3 totals 14 residues.

This chain uses TRBV6-5 with TRBJ1-1; D call uncertain. Looked up from germline, CDR1 is MNHEY and CDR2 is SVGAGI. This CDR3 is built from 13 residues. The V end lost 4 bases, the J end lost 3 bases, and 9 bases lay between the germline ends. The CDR3 protein is CASSWRRYTEAFF. The CDR3 bases are TGTGCCAGCAGTTGGAGGAGGTACACTGAAGCTTTCTTT.

The CDR3 nucleotides are TGTGCCAGCTCACCGGGGGCGAATAGGGAGACCCAGTACTTC. Protein sequence: CASSPGANRETQYF. V is TRBV18 and J is TRBJ2-5; TRBD1 is a possible D gene (6 bases). Per the germline V gene, CDR1 is KGHSH and CDR2 is LQKENI. This CDR3 has 14 amino acids. The V and J ends lost 3 bases and 5 bases respectively, with 13 bases between them.

The chain is built from TRBV10-1 and TRBJ1-4; the match to TRBD1 covers 7 bases. V was pared by 5 bases and J by 5 bases, with 5 bases of the junction left unmatched. The CDR3 extends over 14 amino acids. Looked up from germline, CDR1 is WNHNN and CDR2 is SYGVQD (reference sequence). The CDR3 loop is CASSRQGSNEKLFF. Here the CDR3 DNA reads TGCGCCAGCAGTCGACAGGGATCAAATGAAAAACTGTTTTTT.

V is TRBV10-1 and J is TRBJ1-1; a possible D gene is TRBD1 (5 bases). The germline V gene has CDR1 WNHNN and CDR2 SYGVQD (reference sequence). Deletions cut 0 bases from V and 0 bases from J, with 11 bases between. This CDR3 has 16 residues. The CDR3 DNA reads TGCGCCAGCAGTGAGTCGGTGGACACGATGAACACTGAAGCTTTCTTT. Its protein product is CASSESVDTMNTEAFF.

This chain uses TRBV5-4 with TRBJ2-5; the D gene is possibly TRBD2 (5 bases). The length of the CDR3 is 12 residues. CDR1 is SGHNT, CDR2 YYREEE, per germline (reference sequence). V dropped 5 bases and J dropped 5 bases, with 10 bases sitting between them. The CDR3, as DNA: TGTGCCAGCAGGTGGCCGGGGGAGACCCAGTACTTC. This encodes CASRWPGETQYF.

CDR3 DNA: TGTGCCATCAGAGAACAGGGGGCTCGCGAGACCCAGTACTTC. Translated, it gives CAIREQGARETQYF. The J gene is TRBJ2-5, the V gene TRBV10-3; TRBD1 aligns across 9 bases. Per germline, CDR1 ENHRY and CDR2 SYGVKD. V lost 6 bases and J lost 5; bases outside the gene matches: 7. The CDR3 is 14 amino acids.

V is TRBV6-5 and J is TRBJ2-7; TRBD1 agrees at 7 bases. V lost 7 bases, J lost 4 bases, and 13 bases stayed unmatched. This CDR3 spans 15 amino acids. From germline, CDR1 is MNHEY and CDR2 SVGAGI. CDR3 bases: TGTGCCAGCACCTCACTCCTCTCAGGGGGATACGAGCAGTACTTC. Its translation is CASTSLLSGGYEQYF.

The V and J genes are TRBV28 and TRBJ2-5; D perhaps matches TRBD1 (7 bases). CDR3 size: 14 residues. Deletions cut 2 bases from V and 5 bases from J, with 12 bases between. Germline V gene lookup returns CDR1 MDHEN and CDR2 SYDVKM. Here the CDR3 reads CASSLGPGGETQYF. CDR3 sequence (DNA): TGTGCCAGCAGTTTAGGCCCAGGGGGGGAGACCCAGTACTTC.

The chain recombines TRBV28 with TRBJ2-5; perhaps TRBD2 as D (5 bases). Germline V lookup: CDR1 MDHEN, CDR2 SYDVKM. V was trimmed by 4 bases and J by 4 bases, leaving 13 bases between them. This CDR3 has 14 amino acids. CDR3 nucleotide sequence: TGTGCCAGCAGTTCGAGGGAGCGGTTAGAGACCCAGTACTTC. This translates into CASSSRERLETQYF. Full variable domain (rest looked up from reference TRBV28 and TRBJ2-5): DVKVTQSSRYLVKRTGEKVFLECVQDMDHENMFWYRQDPGLGLRLIYFSYDVKMKEKGDIPEGYSVSREKKERFSLILESASTNQTSMYLCASSSRERLETQYFGPGTRLLVL.

V usage is TRBV7-9 and J usage is TRBJ2-1; TRBD2 aligns across 8 bases. V was pared by 4 bases and J by 7 bases, with 6 bases of the junction left unmatched. Looked up from germline, CDR1 is SEHNR and CDR2 is FQNEAQ (reference sequence). This CDR3 contains 14 residues. CDR3 bases: TGTGCCAGCAGCTCCGGGACTAGTACAAATGAGCAGTTCTTC. The encoded protein is CASSSGTSTNEQFF.

This clone showed up just a few times. The CDR3 nucleotides read TGTGCCAGCAGGGAAGGGATAGGGGACTATGGCTACACCTTC. It yields the protein CASREGIGDYGYTF. V is TRBV28 and J is TRBJ1-2, with D perhaps matching TRBD1 (5 bases). The CDR3 is made up of 14 amino acids. CDR1 MDHEN and CDR2 SYDVKM come from the germline V gene. V gave up 6 bases and J gave up 3 bases, with 14 bases separating them.

The chain has TRBV28 and TRBJ2-1, with a possible D match to TRBD2 (5 bases). The V end was cut by 2 bases, the J end by 12 bases, with 11 bases between. Germline CDR1 and CDR2: MDHEN and SYDVKM. This CDR3 contains 12 residues. This CDR3 is CASSLVARGQFF. The CDR3 nucleotides read TGTGCCAGCAGTTTAGTGGCCCGGGGGCAGTTCTTC.

V usage is TRBV7-9 and J usage is TRBJ1-1; TRBD1 aligns across 8 bases. The CDR3 runs to 15 residues. Germline values: CDR1 SEHNR, CDR2 FQNEAQ (reference sequence). Trimming took 0 bases from V and 8 from J; bases not matched to a gene: 8. CDR3: CASSLAQSRGPEAFF. As DNA, the CDR3 is TGTGCCAGCAGCTTAGCGCAAAGCAGGGGGCCCGAAGCTTTCTTT.

The J gene is TRBJ1-1, the V gene TRBV11-3, with unresolved D. Germline V gives CDR1 SGHNT, CDR2 YENEEA. CDR3 length: 13 amino acids. V was cut by 5 bases and J by 3 bases, with 10 bases left in between. This CDR3 reads CASSPRVDTEAFF. The DNA for the CDR3 is TGTGCCAGCAGCCCGAGGGTCGACACTGAAGCTTTCTTT.

The chain combines TRBV5-1 with TRBJ2-7, with TRBD1 identical over 12 bases. This CDR3 is built from 14 residues. Trimming at V came to 9 bases and at J to 5 bases, leaving 9 bases not matched to a gene. Germline CDR1 and CDR2: SGHRS and YFSETQ. The CDR3 nucleotides are TGCGCCACCAGAGCCGGGACAGGGGGCCACGAGCAGTACTTC. This sequence encodes CATRAGTGGHEQYF.

The V gene is TRBV29-1, the J gene TRBJ2-7; tentative D call: TRBD1 (5 bases). The length of the CDR3 is 11 residues. V gave up 6 bases and J gave up 5 bases, with 11 bases separating them. Germline CDR1 reads SQVTM; CDR2 reads ANQGSEA. The CDR3 bases are TGCAGCGTGACGCAGGGTGACGAGCAGTACTTC. It is translated as CSVTQGDEQYF.

The chain employs TRBV6-5 and TRBJ2-1, with TRBD2 matching over 8 bases. The CDR3 totals 13 residues. The V gene end was trimmed by 8 bases and the J gene end by 7 bases; junction bases not matched to a gene: 7. From germline, CDR1 is MNHEY and CDR2 SVGAGI. CDR3 residues: CASGGRRGNEQFF. CDR3 coding DNA: TGTGCCAGCGGCGGGAGGCGGGGGAATGAGCAGTTCTTC.